This is a list of T cell receptor beta chains from one sample in a study of T cell repertoires in cytomegalovirus infection. Using its own MiXCR run on the reads, TCRdb lists one record per CDR3 protein. The repertoire holds 680,000 or so distinct CDR3 sequences, 35% seen once, with about 2.8% in the top ten. The material sequenced was PBMCs. Receptors were obtained from a human donor in good health (CMV status not recorded). Some clones in this sample may be carry-over from other donors' samples. The CDR3 runs from the conserved cysteine through the conserved F or W. A D gene is named only where the DNA matches it firmly. Some rows have no size entry. The others give once, few or many, or a class for an expanded clone.

d_gene	v_gene	j_gene	abundance	CDR3aa	CDR3nt
.	TRBV10-3	TRBJ2-2	.	CAISGRVGTGELFF	TGTGCCATCAGCGGCAGAGTAGGGACCGGGGAGCTGTTTTTT
.	TRBV6-6	TRBJ1-1	.	CASSYSGRVGNTEAFF	TGTGCCAGCAGTTACTCGGGACGTGTTGGGAACACTGAAGCTTTCTTT
TRBD2	TRBV25-1	TRBJ2-6	few	CASSEYAGGPGANVLTF	TGTGCCAGCAGTGAATATGCGGGGGGGCCTGGGGCCAACGTCCTGACTTTC
TRBD1	TRBV3-1	TRBJ2-7	.	CASSHTDRVRGEQYF	TGTGCCAGCAGCCACACAGACAGGGTCCGGGGCGAGCAGTACTTC
TRBD1	TRBV4-1	TRBJ1-4	few	CASSQVDRDNEKLFF	TGCGCCAGCAGCCAGGTGGACAGGGATAACGAAAAACTGTTTTTT
TRBD2	TRBV7-9	TRBJ2-3	.	CASSPGEREKDTQYF	TGTGCCAGCAGCCCGGGGGAGCGGGAAAAGGATACGCAGTATTTT
.	TRBV28	TRBJ2-7	many	CASSGLTGREQYF	TGTGCCAGCAGTGGCCTGACAGGGAGGGAGCAGTACTTC
.	TRBV6-2/TRBV6-3	TRBJ1-1	.	CASSGLFGGRKNTEAFF	TGTGCCAGCAGTGGCCTTTTTGGGGGGCGGAAGAACACTGAAGCTTTCTTT
.	TRBV28	TRBJ1-5	.	CASSLKNREWGPNQPQHF	TGTGCCAGCAGTTTAAAAAACAGGGAATGGGGACCCAATCAGCCCCAGCATTTT
TRBD1	TRBV20-1	TRBJ1-6	few	CSARDRDRGANSPLHF	TGCAGTGCTAGAGATAGGGACAGGGGTGCCAATTCACCCCTCCACTTT
.	TRBV7-6	TRBJ2-3	.	CASSLVADTDTQYF	TGTGCTAGCAGCTTGGTAGCGGACACAGATACGCAGTATTTT
.	TRBV19	TRBJ1-5	.	CASSIRPGDQPQHF	TGTGCCAGTAGTATACGGCCAGGAGATCAGCCCCAGCATTTT
TRBD1	TRBV6-1	TRBJ1-2	few	CASRAGTGGANYGYTF	TGTGCCAGCAGAGCCGGGACAGGGGGCGCCAACTATGGCTACACCTTC
.	TRBV7-9	TRBJ1-5	few	CASSWESGSGENQPQHF	TGTGCCAGCAGCTGGGAGTCGGGTTCTGGGGAAAATCAGCCCCAGCATTTT